These 9 T cell receptor beta chains were sequenced from one sample in a study of cytomegalovirus exposure and HLA in healthy donors. Clones were sequenced by immunoSEQ multiplex PCR, and TCRdb holds only the in-frame ones, with some missing. The table lists approximately 82,000 clones, 85% to 95% of them singletons. What was sequenced was PBMCs. These TCRs come from a woman aged 18-30 years in good health and CMV-seronegative.

The CDR3 DNA reads TGTGCCAGCAGCGGATCCGGGACAGGGGGCAAGAAAGGGGCCAACGTCCTGACTTTC. Amino acids: CASSGSGTGGKKGANVLTF. This chain uses TRBV9 with TRBJ2-6, with 12 bases that match TRBD1. This CDR3 contains 19 residues. The V and J ends lost 3 bases and 4 bases, in that order; junction bases with no gene match: 11. Germline CDR1 reads SGDLS; CDR2 reads YYNGEE.

CDR3 DNA sequence: TGTGCCAGCAGCGCACTAAAGGCCGGCGGGGAGCTGTTTTTT. Residues: CASSALKAGGELFF. The chain combines TRBV11-3 with TRBJ2-2; D uncertain. Trimming shortened V by 5 bases and J by 7 bases, and 14 bases separated the two germline ends. Germline CDR1 SGHNT, CDR2 YENEEA. This CDR3 is 14 amino acids long. The full variable domain, with the rest looked up from reference TRBV11-3 and TRBJ2-2, is EAGVVQSPRYKIIEKKQPVAFWCNPISGHNTLYWYLQNLGQGPELLIRYENEEAVDDSQLPKDRFSAERLKGVDSTLKIQPAELGDSAVYLCASSALKAGGELFFGEGSRLTVL.

The chain carries TRBV10-2 and TRBJ1-1; D remains ambiguous. From germline, CDR1 is WSHSY and CDR2 SAAADI. Deletions cut 9 bases from V and 4 bases from J, with 15 bases between. This CDR3 has 13 residues. The DNA for the CDR3 is TGCGCCAGGATTCCCGGGGAAGGCACTGAAGCTTTCTTT. It translates to CARIPGEGTEAFF.

The chain joins TRBV13 to TRBJ2-3; 7 bases are a match to TRBD2. Germline trimming cut 6 bases from V and 4 bases from J; bases unmatched to any gene: 7. CDR3 length: 14 amino acids. CDR1 PRHDT and CDR2 FYEKMQ come from the germline V gene (reference sequence). The chain's CDR3 is CASSWGGSPDTQYF. The CDR3 DNA is TGTGCCAGCAGTTGGGGGGGGAGCCCAGATACGCAGTATTTT.

The chain employs TRBV30 and TRBJ2-7; 7 positions agree with TRBD2. V lost 0 bases, J lost 7 bases, and 12 bases stayed unmatched. This CDR3 comprises 15 residues. In germline, CDR1 is GTSNPN, CDR2 SVGIG (reference sequence). CDR3 sequence (DNA): TGTGCCTGGAGTGTTATGGAGCGGGATACGCGGGAGCAGTACTTC. Amino acids: CAWSVMERDTREQYF.

The CDR3 DNA is TGTGCCAGCGGTCTACGCTCCTACGAGCAGTACTTC. This sequence encodes CASGLRSYEQYF. The rearrangement uses TRBV7-9 and TRBJ2-7; D ambiguous. V was trimmed by 8 bases and J by 0 bases, leaving 8 bases between them. Germline loops: CDR1 SEHNR, CDR2 FQNEAQ (reference sequence). The CDR3 consists of 12 residues.

This rearrangement joins TRBV19 to TRBJ2-5; no clear D gene. The CDR3 has 13 residues. Trimming stripped 5 bases from V and 3 bases from J, with 10 bases between. Germline V gene lookup returns CDR1 LNHDA and CDR2 SQIVND (reference sequence). The CDR3 spells CASSEPEKETQYF. The CDR3, as DNA: TGTGCCAGTAGTGAACCAGAAAAAGAGACCCAGTACTTC.

The DNA of the CDR3 is TGCGCCAGCAGCCAAGTCGGGGTGAGAGATACGCAGTATTTT. Protein: CASSQVGVRDTQYF. V usage is TRBV4-1 and J usage is TRBJ2-3, with D tentatively TRBD2 (5 bases). Germline V gene data show CDR1 as MGHRA and CDR2 as YSYEKL. The CDR3 contains 14 residues. V lost 1 base to trimming and J lost 5 bases, with 10 bases between them.

The chain couples TRBV6-6 to TRBJ1-4, with 7 bases that match TRBD1. CDR1 MNHNY and CDR2 SVGAGI come from the germline V gene (reference sequence). With V trimmed by 6 bases and J by 9 bases, 16 bases remained unmatched. The CDR3 runs 16 residues. The CDR3 reads CASRTHRQGGEKKLFF. The CDR3 DNA is TGTGCCAGCAGGACCCACCGACAGGGTGGAGAGAAAAAACTGTTTTTT.